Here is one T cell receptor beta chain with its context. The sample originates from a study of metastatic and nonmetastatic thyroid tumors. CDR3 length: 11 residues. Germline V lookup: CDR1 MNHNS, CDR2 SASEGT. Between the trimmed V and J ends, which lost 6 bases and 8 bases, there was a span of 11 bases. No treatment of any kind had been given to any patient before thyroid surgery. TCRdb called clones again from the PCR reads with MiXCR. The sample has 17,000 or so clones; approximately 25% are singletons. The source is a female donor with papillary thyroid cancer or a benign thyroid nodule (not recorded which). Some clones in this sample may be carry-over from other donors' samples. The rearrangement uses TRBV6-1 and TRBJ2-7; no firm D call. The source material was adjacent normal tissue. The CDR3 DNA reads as TGTGCCAGCAGGGACGCCACGCAGCAGTACTTC. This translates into CASRDATQQYF.